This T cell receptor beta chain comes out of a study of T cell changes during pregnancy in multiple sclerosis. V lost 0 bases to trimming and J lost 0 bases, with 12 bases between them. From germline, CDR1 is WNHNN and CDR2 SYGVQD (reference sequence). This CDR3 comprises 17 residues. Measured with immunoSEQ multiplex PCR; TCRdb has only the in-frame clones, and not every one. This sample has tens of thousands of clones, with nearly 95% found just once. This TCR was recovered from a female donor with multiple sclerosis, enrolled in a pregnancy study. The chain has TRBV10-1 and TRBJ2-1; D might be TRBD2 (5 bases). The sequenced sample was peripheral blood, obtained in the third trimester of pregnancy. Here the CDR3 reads CASSESWEQFSYNEQFF. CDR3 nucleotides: TGCGCCAGCAGTGAGTCGTGGGAGCAGTTCTCCTACAATGAGCAGTTCTTC.